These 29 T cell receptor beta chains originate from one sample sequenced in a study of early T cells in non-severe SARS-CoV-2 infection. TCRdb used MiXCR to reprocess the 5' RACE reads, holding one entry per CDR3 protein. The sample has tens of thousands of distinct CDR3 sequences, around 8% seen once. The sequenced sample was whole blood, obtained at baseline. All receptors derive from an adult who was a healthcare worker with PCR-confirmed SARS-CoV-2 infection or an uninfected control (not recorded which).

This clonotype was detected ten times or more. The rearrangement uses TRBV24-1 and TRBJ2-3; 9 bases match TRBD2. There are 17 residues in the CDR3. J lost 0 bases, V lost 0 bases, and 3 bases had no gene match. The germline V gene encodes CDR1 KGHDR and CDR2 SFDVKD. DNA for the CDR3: TGTGCCACCAGTGATTTGGCTAGCGGGGCCAGCACAGATACGCAGTATTTT. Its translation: CATSDLASGASTDTQYF.

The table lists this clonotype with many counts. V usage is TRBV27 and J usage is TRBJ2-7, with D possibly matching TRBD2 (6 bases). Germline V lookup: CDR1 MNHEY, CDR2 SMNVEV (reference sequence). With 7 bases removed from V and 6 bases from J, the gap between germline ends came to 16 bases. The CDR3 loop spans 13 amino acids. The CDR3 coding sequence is TGTGCCAGCAACCGAGGCGCGGGGAGCGAGCAGTACTTC. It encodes CASNRGAGSEQYF.

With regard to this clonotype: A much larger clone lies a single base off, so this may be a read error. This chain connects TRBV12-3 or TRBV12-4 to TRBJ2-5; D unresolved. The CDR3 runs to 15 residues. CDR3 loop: CAGSLHSGQGETQYF. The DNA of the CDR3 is TGTGCCGGCAGTTTGCACTCCGGGCAAGGAGAGACCCAGTACTTC.

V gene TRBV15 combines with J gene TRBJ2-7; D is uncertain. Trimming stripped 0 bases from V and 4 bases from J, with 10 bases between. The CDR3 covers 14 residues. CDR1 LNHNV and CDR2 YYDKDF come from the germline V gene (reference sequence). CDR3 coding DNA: TGTGCCACCAGCAGAGATCTGGTGGGGTACGAGCAGTACTTC. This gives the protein CATSRDLVGYEQYF. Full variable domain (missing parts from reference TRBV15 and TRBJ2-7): DAMVIQNPRYQVTQFGKPVTLSCSQTLNHNVMYWYQQKSSQAPKLLFHYYDKDFNNEADTPDNFQSRRPNTSFCFLDIRSPGLGDTAMYLCATSRDLVGYEQYFGPGTRLTVT.

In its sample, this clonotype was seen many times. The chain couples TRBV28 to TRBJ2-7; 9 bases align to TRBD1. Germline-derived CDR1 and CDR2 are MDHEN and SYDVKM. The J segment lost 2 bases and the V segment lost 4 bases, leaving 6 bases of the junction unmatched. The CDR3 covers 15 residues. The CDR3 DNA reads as TGTGCCAGCAGTTCCCCGGGGACAGGGCCCTACGAGCAGTACTTC. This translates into CASSSPGTGPYEQYF. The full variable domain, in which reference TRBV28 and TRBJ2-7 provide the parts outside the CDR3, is DVKVTQSSRYLVKRTGEKVFLECVQDMDHENMFWYRQDPGLGLRLIYFSYDVKMKEKGDIPEGYSVSREKKERFSLILESASTNQTSMYLCASSSPGTGPYEQYFGPGTRLTVT.

CDR3 amino acids: CASSLDPLAGGTQYF. The CDR3 nucleotides are TGTGCCAGCAGTTTAGATCCCCTGGCAGGGGGTACGCAGTATTTT. The chain couples TRBV12-3 or TRBV12-4 to TRBJ2-3, with 7 bases matching TRBD1. This CDR3 has 15 amino acids. The J segment lost 8 bases and the V segment lost 1 base, leaving 9 bases of the junction unmatched.

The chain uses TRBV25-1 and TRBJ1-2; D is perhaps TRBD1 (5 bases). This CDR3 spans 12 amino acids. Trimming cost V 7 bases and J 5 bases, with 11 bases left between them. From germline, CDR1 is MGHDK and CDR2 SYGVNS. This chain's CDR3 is CASTDQGYGYTF. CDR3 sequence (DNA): TGTGCCAGCACTGACCAGGGATATGGCTACACCTTC.

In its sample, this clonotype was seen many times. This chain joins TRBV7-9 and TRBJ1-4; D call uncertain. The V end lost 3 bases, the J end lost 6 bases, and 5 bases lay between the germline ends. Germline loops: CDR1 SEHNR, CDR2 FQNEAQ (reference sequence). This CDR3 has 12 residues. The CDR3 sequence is CASSFPDEKLFF. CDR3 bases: TGTGCCAGCAGCTTTCCAGATGAAAAACTGTTTTTT. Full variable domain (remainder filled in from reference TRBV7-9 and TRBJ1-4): DTGVSQNPRHKITKRGQNVTFRCDPISEHNRLYWYRQTLGQGPEFLTYFQNEAQLEKSRLLSDRFSAERPKGSFSTLEIQRTEQGDSAMYLCASSFPDEKLFFGSGTQLSVL.

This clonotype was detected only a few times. The DNA of the CDR3 is TGTGCCAGCAGCTTAGTAGCGGGACCCAATCAGCCCCAGCATTTT. Protein sequence: CASSLVAGPNQPQHF. The chain recombines TRBV7-6 with TRBJ1-5, with D possibly TRBD1 on 5 matching bases. Germline V gives CDR1 SGHVS, CDR2 FNYEAQ. Trimming pared 1 base from V and 3 bases from J, leaving 10 bases between. This CDR3 is 15 amino acids long.

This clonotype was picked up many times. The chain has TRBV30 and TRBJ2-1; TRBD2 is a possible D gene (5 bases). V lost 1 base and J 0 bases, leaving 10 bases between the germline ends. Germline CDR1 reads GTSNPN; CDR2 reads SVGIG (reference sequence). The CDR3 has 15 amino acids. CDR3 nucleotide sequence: TGTGCCTGGAGTGAAGGACTGAGCTCCTACAATGAGCAGTTCTTC. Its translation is CAWSEGLSSYNEQFF.

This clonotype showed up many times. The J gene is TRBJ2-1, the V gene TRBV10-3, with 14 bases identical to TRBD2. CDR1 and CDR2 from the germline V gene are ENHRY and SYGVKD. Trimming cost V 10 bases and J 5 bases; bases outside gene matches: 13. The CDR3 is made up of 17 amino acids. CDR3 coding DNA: TGTGCCACCTCCGGGACTAGCGGGGGCCCGGCCCACAATGAGCAGTTCTTC. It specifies CATSGTSGGPAHNEQFF.

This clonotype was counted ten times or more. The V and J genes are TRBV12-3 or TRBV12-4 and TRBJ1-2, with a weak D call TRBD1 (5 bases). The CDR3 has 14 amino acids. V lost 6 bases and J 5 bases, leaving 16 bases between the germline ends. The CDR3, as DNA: TGTGCCAGCAGCCACAGGCAAGGGAATTATGGCTACACCTTC. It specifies CASSHRQGNYGYTF.

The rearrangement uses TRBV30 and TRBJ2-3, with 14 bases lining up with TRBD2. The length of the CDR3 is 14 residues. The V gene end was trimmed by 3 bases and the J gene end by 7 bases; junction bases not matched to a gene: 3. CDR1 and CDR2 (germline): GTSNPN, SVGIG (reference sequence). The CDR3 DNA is TGTGCCTGGAGGGGACTAGCGGGGGTAAATACGCAGTATTTT. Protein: CAWRGLAGVNTQYF.

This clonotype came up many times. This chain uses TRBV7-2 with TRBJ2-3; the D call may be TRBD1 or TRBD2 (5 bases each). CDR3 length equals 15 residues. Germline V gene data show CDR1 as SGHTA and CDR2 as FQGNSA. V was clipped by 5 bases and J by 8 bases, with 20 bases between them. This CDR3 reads CASSLALGDHGTQYF. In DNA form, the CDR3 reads TGTGCCAGCAGCCTTGCCCTTGGGGACCACGGTACGCAGTATTTT.

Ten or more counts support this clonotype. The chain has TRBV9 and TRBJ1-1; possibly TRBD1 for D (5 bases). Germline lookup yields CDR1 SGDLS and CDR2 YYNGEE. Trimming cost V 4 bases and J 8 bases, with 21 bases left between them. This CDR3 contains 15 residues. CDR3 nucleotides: TGTGCCAGCAGCCGCCGGGGGGACGGAAATCAGGAAGCTTTCTTT. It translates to CASSRRGDGNQEAFF.

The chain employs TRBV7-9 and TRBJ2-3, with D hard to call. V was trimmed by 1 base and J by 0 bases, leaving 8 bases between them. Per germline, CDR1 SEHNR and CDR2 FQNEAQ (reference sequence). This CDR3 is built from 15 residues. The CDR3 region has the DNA TGTGCCAGCAGCTTAGAACCGATTAGCACAGATACGCAGTATTTT. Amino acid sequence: CASSLEPISTDTQYF.

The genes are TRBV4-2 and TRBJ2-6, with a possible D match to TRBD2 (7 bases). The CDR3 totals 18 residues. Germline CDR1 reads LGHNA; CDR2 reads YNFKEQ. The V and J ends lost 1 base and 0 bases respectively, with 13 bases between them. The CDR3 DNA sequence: TGTGCCAGCAGCCAAGCCCCAGGGGAGGGCTCTGGGGCCAACGTCCTGACTTTC. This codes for CASSQAPGEGSGANVLTF.

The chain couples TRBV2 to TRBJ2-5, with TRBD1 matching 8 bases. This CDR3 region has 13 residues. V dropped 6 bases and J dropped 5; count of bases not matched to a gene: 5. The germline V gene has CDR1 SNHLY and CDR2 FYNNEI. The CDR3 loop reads CASSPRGRETQYF. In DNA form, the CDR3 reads TGTGCCAGCAGCCCCAGGGGGCGCGAGACCCAGTACTTC.

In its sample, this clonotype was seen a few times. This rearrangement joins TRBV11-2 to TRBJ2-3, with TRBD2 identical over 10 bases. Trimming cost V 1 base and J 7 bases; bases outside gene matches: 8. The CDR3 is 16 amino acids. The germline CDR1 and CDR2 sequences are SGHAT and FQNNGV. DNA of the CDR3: TGTGCCAGCAGCTTAGGGAGCGGGGGGGCCACTCATACGCAGTATTTT. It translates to CASSLGSGGATHTQYF. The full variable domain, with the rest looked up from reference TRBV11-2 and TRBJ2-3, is EAGVAQSPRYKIIEKRQSVAFWCNPISGHATLYWYQQILGQGPKLLIQFQNNGVVDDSQLPKDRFSAERLKGVDSTLKIQPAKLEDSAVYLCASSLGSGGATHTQYFGPGTRLTVL.

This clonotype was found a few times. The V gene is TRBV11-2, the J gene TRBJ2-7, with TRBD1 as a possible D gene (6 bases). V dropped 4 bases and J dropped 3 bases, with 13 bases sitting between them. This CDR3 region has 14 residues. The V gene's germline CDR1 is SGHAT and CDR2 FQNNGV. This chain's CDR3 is CASSSEGTYYEQYF. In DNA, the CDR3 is TGTGCCAGCAGCTCCGAAGGGACATACTACGAGCAGTACTTC.

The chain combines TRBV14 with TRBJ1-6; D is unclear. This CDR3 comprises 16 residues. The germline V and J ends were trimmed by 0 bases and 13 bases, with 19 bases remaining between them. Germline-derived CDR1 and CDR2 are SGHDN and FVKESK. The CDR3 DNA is TGTGCCAGCAGCCAAGATGCCCGTATTCCCCCTCGGCCCCTCCACTTT. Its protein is CASSQDARIPPRPLHF.

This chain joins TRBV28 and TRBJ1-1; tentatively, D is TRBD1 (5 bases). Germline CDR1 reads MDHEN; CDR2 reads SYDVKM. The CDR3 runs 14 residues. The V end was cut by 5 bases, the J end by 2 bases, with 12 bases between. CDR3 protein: CASSEGTGNTEAFF. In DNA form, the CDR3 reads TGTGCCAGCAGTGAAGGAACAGGCAACACTGAAGCTTTCTTT.

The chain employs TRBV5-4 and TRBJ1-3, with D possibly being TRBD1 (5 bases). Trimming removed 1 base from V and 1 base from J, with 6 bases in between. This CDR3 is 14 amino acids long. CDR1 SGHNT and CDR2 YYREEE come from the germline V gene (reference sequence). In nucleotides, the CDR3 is TGTGCCAGCAGCTTGTCAGGGTCTGGAAACACCATATATTTT. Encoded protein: CASSLSGSGNTIYF.

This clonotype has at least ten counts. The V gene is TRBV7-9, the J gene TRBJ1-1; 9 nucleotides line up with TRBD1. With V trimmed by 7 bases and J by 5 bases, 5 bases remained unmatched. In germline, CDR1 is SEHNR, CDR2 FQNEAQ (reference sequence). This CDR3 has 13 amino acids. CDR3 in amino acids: CASIRGQGTEAFF. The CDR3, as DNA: TGTGCCAGCATCCGAGGACAGGGGACTGAAGCTTTCTTT.

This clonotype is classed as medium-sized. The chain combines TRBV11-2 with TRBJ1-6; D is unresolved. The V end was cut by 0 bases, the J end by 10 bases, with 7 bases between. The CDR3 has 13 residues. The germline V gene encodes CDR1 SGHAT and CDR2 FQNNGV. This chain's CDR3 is CASSLEGGSPLHF. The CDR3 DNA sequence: TGTGCCAGCAGCTTAGAAGGAGGATCACCCCTCCACTTT.

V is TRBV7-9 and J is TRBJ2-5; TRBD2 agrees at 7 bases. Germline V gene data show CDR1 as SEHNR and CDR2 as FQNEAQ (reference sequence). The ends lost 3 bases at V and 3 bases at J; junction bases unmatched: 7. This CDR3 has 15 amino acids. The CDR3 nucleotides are TGTGCCAGCAGCTTCCCGACCGGGACTAAAGAGACCCAGTACTTC. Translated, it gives CASSFPTGTKETQYF.

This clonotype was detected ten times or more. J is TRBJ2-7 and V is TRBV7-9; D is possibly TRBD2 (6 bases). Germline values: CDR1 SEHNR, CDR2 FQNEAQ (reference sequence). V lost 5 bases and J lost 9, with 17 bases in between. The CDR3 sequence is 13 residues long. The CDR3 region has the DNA TGTGCCAGCAGCAAGGGACTTCCTACGGGGCAGTACTTC. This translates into CASSKGLPTGQYF. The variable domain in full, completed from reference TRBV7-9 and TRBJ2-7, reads DTGVSQNPRHKITKRGQNVTFRCDPISEHNRLYWYRQTLGQGPEFLTYFQNEAQLEKSRLLSDRFSAERPKGSFSTLEIQRTEQGDSAMYLCASSKGLPTGQYFGPGTRLTVT.

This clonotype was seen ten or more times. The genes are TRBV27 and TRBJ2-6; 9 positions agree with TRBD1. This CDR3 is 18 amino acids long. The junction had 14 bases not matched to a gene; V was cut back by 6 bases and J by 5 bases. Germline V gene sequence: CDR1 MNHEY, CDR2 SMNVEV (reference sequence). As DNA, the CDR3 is TGTGCCAGCAGCCCGGGGACAGGGCTCCTCCCCTGGGCCAACGTCCTGACTTTC. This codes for CASSPGTGLLPWANVLTF.

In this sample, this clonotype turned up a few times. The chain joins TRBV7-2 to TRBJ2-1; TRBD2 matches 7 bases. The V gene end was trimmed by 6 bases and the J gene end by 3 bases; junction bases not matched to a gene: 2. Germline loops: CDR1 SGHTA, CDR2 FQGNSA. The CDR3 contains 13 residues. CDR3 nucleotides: TGTGCCAGCAGAGCGGGGAGCTACAATGAGCAGTTCTTC. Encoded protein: CASRAGSYNEQFF.